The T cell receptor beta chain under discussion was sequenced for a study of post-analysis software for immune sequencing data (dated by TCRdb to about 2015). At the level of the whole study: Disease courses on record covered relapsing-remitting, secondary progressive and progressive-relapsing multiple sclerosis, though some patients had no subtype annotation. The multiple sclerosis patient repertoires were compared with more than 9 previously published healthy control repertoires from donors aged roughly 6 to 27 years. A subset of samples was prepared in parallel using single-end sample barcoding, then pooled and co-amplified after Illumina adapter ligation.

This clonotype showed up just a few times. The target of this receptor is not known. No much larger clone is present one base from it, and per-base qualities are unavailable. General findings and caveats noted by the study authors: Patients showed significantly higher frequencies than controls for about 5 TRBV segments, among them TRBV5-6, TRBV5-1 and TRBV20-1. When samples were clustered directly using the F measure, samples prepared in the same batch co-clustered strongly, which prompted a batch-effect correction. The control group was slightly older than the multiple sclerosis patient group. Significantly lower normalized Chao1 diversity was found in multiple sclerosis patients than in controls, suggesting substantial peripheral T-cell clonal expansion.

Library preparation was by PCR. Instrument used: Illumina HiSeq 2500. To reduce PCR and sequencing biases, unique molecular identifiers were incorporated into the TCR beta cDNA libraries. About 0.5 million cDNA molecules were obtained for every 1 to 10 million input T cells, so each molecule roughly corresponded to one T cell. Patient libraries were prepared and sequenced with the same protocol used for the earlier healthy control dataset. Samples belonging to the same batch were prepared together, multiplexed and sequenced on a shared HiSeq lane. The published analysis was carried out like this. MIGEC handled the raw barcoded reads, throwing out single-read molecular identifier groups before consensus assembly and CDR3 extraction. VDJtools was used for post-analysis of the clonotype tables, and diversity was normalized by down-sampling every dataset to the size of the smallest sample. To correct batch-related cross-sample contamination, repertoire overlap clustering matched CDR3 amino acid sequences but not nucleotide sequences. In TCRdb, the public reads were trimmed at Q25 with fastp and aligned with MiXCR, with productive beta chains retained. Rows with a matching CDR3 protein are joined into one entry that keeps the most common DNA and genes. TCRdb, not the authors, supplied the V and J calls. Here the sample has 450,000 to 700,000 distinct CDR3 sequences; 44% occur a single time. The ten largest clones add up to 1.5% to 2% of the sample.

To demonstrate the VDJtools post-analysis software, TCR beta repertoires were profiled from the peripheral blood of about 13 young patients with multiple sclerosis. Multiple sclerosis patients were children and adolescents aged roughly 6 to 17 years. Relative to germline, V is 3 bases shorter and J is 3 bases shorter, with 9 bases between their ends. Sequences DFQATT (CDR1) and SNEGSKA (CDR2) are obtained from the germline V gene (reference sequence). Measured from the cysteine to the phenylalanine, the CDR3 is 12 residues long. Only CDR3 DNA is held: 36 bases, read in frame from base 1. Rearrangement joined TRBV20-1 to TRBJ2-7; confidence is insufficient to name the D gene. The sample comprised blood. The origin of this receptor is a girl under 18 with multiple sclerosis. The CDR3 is CSASTPSYEQYF. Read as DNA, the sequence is TGCAGTGCTAGTACCCCTAGCTACGAGCAGTACTTC.